Listed below are T cell receptor beta chains from one sample, sequenced in a study of shared T cell receptors in the human thymus. Generated by immunoSEQ multiplex PCR, the TCRdb table keeps only in-frame clones and is missing some. The sample yields about 500,000 clones, 70% to 80% seen once. The data also belong to a second study, concerning human thymus T cells.

Sequencing input: thymocytes. The source of these receptors is a boy in the first two years of life with a congenital heart defect. CDR3s include the opening cysteine and the closing phenylalanine or tryptophan. A D gene is named only where the DNA matches it firmly. Clone size is shown for a subset of rows, as once, few, many or a class of expanded clone.

CDR3 DNA: TGTGCCAGCAGTCCCGGTTGGAGGGGCCAAGAGACCCAGTACTTC
CDR3 protein: CASSPGWRGQETQYF
D gene: .
J gene: TRBJ2-5
clone size: .
V gene: TRBV6-6

CDR3 DNA: TGTGCCTGGACCACGGACAGGGGGCCGGGAAAAAACATTCAGTACTTC
CDR3 protein: CAWTTDRGPGKNIQYF
D gene: TRBD1
J gene: TRBJ2-4
clone size: .
V gene: TRBV30

CDR3 DNA: TGCGCCAGCAGCCAACAAACCAGACGAACCGGGACTAGCGGGAGAGAGGAGCAGTACTTC
CDR3 protein: CASSQQTRRTGTSGREEQYF
D gene: TRBD2
J gene: TRBJ2-7
clone size: .
V gene: TRBV4-1

CDR3 DNA: TGTGCCAGCAGCCAAGGGGACTATAGCTCCTACAATGAGCAGTTCTTC
CDR3 protein: CASSQGDYSSYNEQFF
D gene: TRBD2
J gene: TRBJ2-1
clone size: .
V gene: TRBV9

CDR3 DNA: TGCAGCGTCGAAAAGAGGGACTACCCATACGAGCAGTACTTC
CDR3 protein: CSVEKRDYPYEQYF
D gene: TRBD2
J gene: TRBJ2-7
clone size: once
V gene: TRBV29-1

CDR3 DNA: TGTGCCAGCAGTTTAGAACGTAGGACAGGAGAGGGTTACGAGCAGTACTTC
CDR3 protein: CASSLERRTGEGYEQYF
D gene: TRBD1
J gene: TRBJ2-7
clone size: .
V gene: TRBV28

CDR3 DNA: TGTGCCAGCAGTGACGAGGGGGGACTAGCGGGAGCCGGTTGTGGAGATACGCAGTATTTT
CDR3 protein: CASSDEGGLAGAGCGDTQYF
D gene: TRBD2
J gene: TRBJ2-3
clone size: .
V gene: TRBV2

CDR3 DNA: TGTGCCAGCAGCTTATTGGGCAAGAGTGAAGCTTTCTTT
CDR3 protein: CASSLLGKSEAFF
D gene: .
J gene: TRBJ1-1
clone size: .
V gene: TRBV7-4

CDR3 DNA: TGTGCCAGCAGAGGGGACAGGGCCAAAAACACCATATATTTT
CDR3 protein: CASRGDRAKNTIYF
D gene: TRBD1
J gene: TRBJ1-3
clone size: .
V gene: TRBV6-5

CDR3 DNA: TGTGCCAGCAGTTTCCCGGGGGAGCAGTTCTTC
CDR3 protein: CASSFPGEQFF
D gene: .
J gene: TRBJ2-1
clone size: .
V gene: TRBV27

CDR3 DNA: TGTGCCAGCTCTATAGCGGGAGAAAAGACCCAGTACTTC
CDR3 protein: CASSIAGEKTQYF
D gene: TRBD2
J gene: TRBJ2-5
clone size: once
V gene: TRBV18

CDR3 DNA: TGTGCCAGCAGCCCAGGGAATAGCGGGGGGGCGGATACGCAGTATTTT
CDR3 protein: CASSPGNSGGADTQYF
D gene: TRBD2
J gene: TRBJ2-3
clone size: .
V gene: TRBV4-2

CDR3 DNA: TGTGCCAGCAGCTTACACCGGGGGAGTGAAAAACTGTTTTTT
CDR3 protein: CASSLHRGSEKLFF
D gene: .
J gene: TRBJ1-4
clone size: few
V gene: TRBV6-5

CDR3 DNA: TGTGCCAGCAGCTTCTTTAGCGGGAGTGGGGAGACCCAGTACTTC
CDR3 protein: CASSFFSGSGETQYF
D gene: TRBD2
J gene: TRBJ2-5
clone size: .
V gene: TRBV5-6

CDR3 DNA: TGTGCCAGCCGCTCCGGGACTAGCGGGAGGGTCGGTGAGCAGTTCTTC
CDR3 protein: CASRSGTSGRVGEQFF
D gene: TRBD2
J gene: TRBJ2-1
clone size: .
V gene: TRBV2

CDR3 DNA: TGTGCCAGCAGCCCGAGGGTAACTGAAGCTTTCTTT
CDR3 protein: CASSPRVTEAFF
D gene: .
J gene: TRBJ1-1
clone size: .
V gene: TRBV7-9

CDR3 DNA: TGTGCACACGACACCCAGACCCATGAGCAGTTCTTC
CDR3 protein: CAHDTQTHEQFF
D gene: .
J gene: TRBJ2-1
clone size: .
V gene: TRBV2

CDR3 DNA: TGCGCCAGCAGCTTGGCGGGCGGGAGAGGGTCAGATACGCAGTATTTT
CDR3 protein: CASSLAGGRGSDTQYF
D gene: TRBD2
J gene: TRBJ2-3
clone size: .
V gene: TRBV5-1

CDR3 DNA: TGCGCCAGCAGCCAAAAATCTAGCGGCCCAACCTACGAGCAGTACTTC
CDR3 protein: CASSQKSSGPTYEQYF
D gene: TRBD2
J gene: TRBJ2-7
clone size: .
V gene: TRBV4-3

CDR3 DNA: TGTGCCAGCAGTACTAGAGGGGGTGAGCAGTTCTTC
CDR3 protein: CASSTRGGEQFF
D gene: .
J gene: TRBJ2-1
clone size: .
V gene: TRBV7-2